This entry is about one T cell receptor beta chain. The data originate from a study of blood T cell repertoires in COVID-19. Study-level information: Sites in the United States, Italy and Spain provided acute and convalescent COVID-19 samples.

Measured with immunoSEQ multiplex PCR; TCRdb has only the in-frame clones, and not every one. Among about 190,000 clones listed, over 75% were seen once. The CDR3 contains 20 residues. Germline CDR1 and CDR2: LGHDT and YNNKEL (reference sequence). Germline trimming cut 6 bases from V and 7 bases from J; bases unmatched to any gene: 24. Sequenced input: peripheral blood. The origin of this receptor is a middle-aged woman who had recovered from COVID-19. This chain connects TRBV3-1 (or the pseudogene TRBV3-2) to TRBJ1-3, with 10 bases fitting TRBD1. The CDR3 is CASSLNYIRDRGLDRNTIYF. The CDR3 DNA reads as TGTGCCAGCAGTCTGAATTACATCCGGGACAGGGGTTTGGATCGGAACACCATATATTTT.